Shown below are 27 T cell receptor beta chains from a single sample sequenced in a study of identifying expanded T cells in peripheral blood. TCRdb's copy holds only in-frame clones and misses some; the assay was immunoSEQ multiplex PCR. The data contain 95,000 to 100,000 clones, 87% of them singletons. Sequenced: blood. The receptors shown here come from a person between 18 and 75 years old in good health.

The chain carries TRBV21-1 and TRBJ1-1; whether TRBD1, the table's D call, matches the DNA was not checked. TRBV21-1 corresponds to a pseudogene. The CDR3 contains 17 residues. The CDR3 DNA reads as TGTGCCAGCAGCTCTCCTCGGCAGGGGGCTCGGAACACTGAAGCTTTCTTT. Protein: CASSSPRQGARNTEAFF.

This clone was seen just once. The CDR3 DNA reads as TGTGCCAGCAGTCCGGACAGGCTCTACGAGCAGTACTTC. Translated: CASSPDRLYEQYF. The V call is TRBV28, the J call TRBJ2-7; TRBD1 aligns across 7 bases. V shed 5 bases, J shed 3 bases, and the junction held 4 bases outside the gene matches. Germline V lookup: CDR1 MDHEN, CDR2 SYDVKM. The CDR3 is made up of 13 amino acids.

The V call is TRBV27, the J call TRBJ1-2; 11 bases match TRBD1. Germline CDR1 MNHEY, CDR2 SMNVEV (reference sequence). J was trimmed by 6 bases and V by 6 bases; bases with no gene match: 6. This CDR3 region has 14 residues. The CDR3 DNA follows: TGTGCCAGCAGCCGGGACAGGGGGTATAATGGCTACACCTTC. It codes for CASSRDRGYNGYTF.

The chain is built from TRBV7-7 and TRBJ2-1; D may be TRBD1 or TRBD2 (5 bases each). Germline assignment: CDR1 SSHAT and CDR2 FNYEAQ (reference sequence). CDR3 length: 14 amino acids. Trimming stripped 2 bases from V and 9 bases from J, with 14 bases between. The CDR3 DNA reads TGTGCCAGCAGCTTATTTGGGGGTCAGAGTGAGCAGTTCTTC. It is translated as CASSLFGGQSEQFF.

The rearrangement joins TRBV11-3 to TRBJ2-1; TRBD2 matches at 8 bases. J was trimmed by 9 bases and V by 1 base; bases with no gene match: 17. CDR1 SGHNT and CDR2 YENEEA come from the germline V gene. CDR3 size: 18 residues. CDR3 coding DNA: TGTGCCAGCAGCTTAGGGTCTACAGCGGGGGCTCCTATCGGTGAGCAGTTCTTC. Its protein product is CASSLGSTAGAPIGEQFF.

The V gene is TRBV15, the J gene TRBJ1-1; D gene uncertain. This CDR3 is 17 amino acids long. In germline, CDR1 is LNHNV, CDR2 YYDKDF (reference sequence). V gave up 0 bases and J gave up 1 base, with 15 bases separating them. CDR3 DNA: TGTGCCACCAGCAGAGATGAGACCATAAGGGAGAACACTGAAGCTTTCTTT. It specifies CATSRDETIRENTEAFF.

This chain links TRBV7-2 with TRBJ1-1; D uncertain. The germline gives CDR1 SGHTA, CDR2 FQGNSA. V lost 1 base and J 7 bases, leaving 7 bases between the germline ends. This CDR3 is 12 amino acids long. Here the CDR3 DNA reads TGTGCCAGCAGCTTAGTTTTTAGTGAAGCTTTCTTT. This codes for CASSLVFSEAFF.

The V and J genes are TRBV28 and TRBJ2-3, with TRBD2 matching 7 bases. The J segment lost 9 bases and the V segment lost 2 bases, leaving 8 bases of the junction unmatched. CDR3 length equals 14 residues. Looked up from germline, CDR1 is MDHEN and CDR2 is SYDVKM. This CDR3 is CASSLRRGGQTQYF. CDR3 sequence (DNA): TGTGCCAGCAGTTTAAGGCGCGGGGGTCAAACGCAGTATTTT.

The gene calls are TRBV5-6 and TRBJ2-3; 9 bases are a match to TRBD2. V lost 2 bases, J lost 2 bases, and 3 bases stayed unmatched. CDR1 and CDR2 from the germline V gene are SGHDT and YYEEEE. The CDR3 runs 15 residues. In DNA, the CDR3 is TGTGCCAGCAGCTTCAGCGGGGGGCCCACAGATACGCAGTATTTT. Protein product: CASSFSGGPTDTQYF.

The CDR3 DNA reads TGTGCCAGCAGACTAGCGGGGGCGAACACCGGGGAGCTGTTTTTT. Protein product: CASRLAGANTGELFF. The chain links TRBV27 to TRBJ2-2, with TRBD2 matching over 11 bases. This CDR3 has 15 amino acids. The J segment lost 0 bases and the V segment lost 6 bases, leaving 0 bases of the junction unmatched. Germline-derived CDR1 and CDR2 are MNHEY and SMNVEV (reference sequence).

The CDR3 region is CASSRTGRQETQYF. Here the CDR3 DNA reads TGTGCCAGCAGCAGGACAGGGCGACAAGAGACCCAGTACTTC. The V call is TRBV5-8, the J call TRBJ2-5, with TRBD1 matching 8 bases. This CDR3 spans 14 amino acids. Trimming took 4 bases from V and 2 from J; bases not matched to a gene: 4. CDR1 and CDR2 from the germline V gene are SGHTS and YDEGEE. The full variable domain, with the rest looked up from reference TRBV5-8 and TRBJ2-5, is EAGVTQSPTHLIKTRGQQATLRCSPISGHTSVYWYQQALGLGLQFLLWYDEGEERNRGNFPPRFSGRQFPNYSSELNVNALELEDSALYLCASSRTGRQETQYFGPGTRLLVL.

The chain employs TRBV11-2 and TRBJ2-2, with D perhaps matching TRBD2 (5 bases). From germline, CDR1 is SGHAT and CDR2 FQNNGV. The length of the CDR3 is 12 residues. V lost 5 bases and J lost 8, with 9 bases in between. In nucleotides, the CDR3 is TGTGCCAGCAGCCTCCTAGCTGGGGAGCTGTTTTTT. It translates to CASSLLAGELFF.

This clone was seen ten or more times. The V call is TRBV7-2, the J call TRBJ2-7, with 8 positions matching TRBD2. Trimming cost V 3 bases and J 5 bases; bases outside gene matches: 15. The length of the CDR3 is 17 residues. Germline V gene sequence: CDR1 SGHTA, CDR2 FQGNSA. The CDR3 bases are TGTGCCAGCAGCTTGCCCCTCAGTATAGCGGGGCACAACGAGCAGTACTTC. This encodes CASSLPLSIAGHNEQYF.

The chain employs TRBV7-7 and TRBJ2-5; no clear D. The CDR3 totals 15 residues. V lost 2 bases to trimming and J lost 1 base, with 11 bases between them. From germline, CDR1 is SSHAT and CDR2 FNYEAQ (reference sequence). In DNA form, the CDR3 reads TGTGCCAGCAGCTTACGGATAGAGACCCAAGAGACCCAGTACTTC. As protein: CASSLRIETQETQYF.

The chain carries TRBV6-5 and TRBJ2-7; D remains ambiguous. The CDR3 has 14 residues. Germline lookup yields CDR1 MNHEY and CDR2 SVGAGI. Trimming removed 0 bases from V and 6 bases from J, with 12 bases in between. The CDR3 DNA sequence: TGTGCCAGCAGTTACTCAGGAAGGGCGGTCGAGCAGTACTTC. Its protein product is CASSYSGRAVEQYF.

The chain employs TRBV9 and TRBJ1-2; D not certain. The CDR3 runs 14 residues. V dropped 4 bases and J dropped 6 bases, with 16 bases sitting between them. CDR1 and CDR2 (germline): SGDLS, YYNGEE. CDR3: CASSSPLGTDGYTF. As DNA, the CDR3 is TGTGCCAGCAGCTCACCCCTGGGTACCGATGGCTACACCTTC.

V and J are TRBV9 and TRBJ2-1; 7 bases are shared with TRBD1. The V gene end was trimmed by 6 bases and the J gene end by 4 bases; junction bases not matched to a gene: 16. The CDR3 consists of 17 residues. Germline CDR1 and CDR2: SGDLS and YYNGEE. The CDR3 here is CASIVITGTVNYNEQFF. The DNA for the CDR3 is TGTGCCAGCATCGTCATTACCGGGACAGTTAATTACAATGAGCAGTTCTTC.

CDR3 DNA: TGTGCCACCAGCAGGGGGGGTAGCACTAACTATGGCTACACCTTC. This gives the protein CATSRGGSTNYGYTF. This chain connects TRBV15 to TRBJ1-2, with D perhaps TRBD1 (5 bases). The CDR3 is 15 amino acids. Germline V gives CDR1 LNHNV, CDR2 YYDKDF (reference sequence). The V end lost 3 bases, the J end lost 0 bases, and 11 bases lay between the germline ends.

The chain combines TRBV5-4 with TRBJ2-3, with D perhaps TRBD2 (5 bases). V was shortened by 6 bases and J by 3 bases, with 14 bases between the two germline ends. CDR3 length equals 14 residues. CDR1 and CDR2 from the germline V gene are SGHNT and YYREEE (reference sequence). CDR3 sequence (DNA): TGTGCCAGCACCTACTCTTCGGGAACAGATACGCAGTATTTT. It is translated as CASTYSSGTDTQYF.

This CDR3 is CASSLGPGNTEAFF. CDR3 bases: TGCGCCAGCAGCTTGGGCCCGGGGAACACTGAAGCTTTCTTT. The V and J genes are TRBV5-1 and TRBJ1-1; no firm D call. The CDR3 totals 14 residues. V was trimmed by 0 bases and J by 1 base, leaving 7 bases between them. Germline V gives CDR1 SGHRS, CDR2 YFSETQ. The full variable domain, in which reference TRBV5-1 and TRBJ1-1 provide the parts outside the CDR3, is KAGVTQTPRYLIKTRGQQVTLSCSPISGHRSVSWYQQTPGQGLQFLFEYFSETQRNKGNFPGRFSGRQFSNSRSEMNVSTLELGDSALYLCASSLGPGNTEAFFGQGTRLTVV.

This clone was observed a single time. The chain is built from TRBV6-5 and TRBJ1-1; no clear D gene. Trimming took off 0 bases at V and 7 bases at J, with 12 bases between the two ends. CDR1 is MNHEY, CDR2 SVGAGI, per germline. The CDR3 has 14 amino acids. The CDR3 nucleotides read TGTGCCAGCAGTTACTCGCGACGAATGGGTGAAGCTTTCTTT. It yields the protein CASSYSRRMGEAFF.

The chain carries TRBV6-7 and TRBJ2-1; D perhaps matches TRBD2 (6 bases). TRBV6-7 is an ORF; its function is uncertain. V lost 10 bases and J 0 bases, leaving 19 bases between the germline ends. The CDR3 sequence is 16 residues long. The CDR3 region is CATHARGKGSYNEQFF. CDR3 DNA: TGTGCCACCCATGCTCGGGGGAAGGGCTCCTACAATGAGCAGTTCTTC.

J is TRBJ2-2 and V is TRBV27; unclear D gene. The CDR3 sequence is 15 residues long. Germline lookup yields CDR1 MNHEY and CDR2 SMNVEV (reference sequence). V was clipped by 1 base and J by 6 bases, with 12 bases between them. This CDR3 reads CASSLFRRRAGELFF. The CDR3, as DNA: TGTGCCAGCAGTTTATTTCGCAGGCGAGCCGGGGAGCTGTTTTTT.

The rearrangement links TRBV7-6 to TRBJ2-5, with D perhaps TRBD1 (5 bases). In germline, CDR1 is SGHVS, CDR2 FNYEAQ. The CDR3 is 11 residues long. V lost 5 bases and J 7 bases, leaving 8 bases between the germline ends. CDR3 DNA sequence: TGTGCCAGCAGCGCCCAGGGGACCCAGTACTTC. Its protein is CASSAQGTQYF.

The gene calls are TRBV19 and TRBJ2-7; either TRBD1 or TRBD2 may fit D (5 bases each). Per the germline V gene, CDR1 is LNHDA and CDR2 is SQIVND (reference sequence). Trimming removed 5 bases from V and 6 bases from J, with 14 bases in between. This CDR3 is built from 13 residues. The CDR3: CASSPGPWFEQYF. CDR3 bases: TGTGCCAGTAGTCCGGGGCCCTGGTTCGAGCAGTACTTC. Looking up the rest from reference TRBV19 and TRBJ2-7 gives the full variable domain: DGGITQSPKYLFRKEGQNVTLSCEQNLNHDAMYWYRQDPGQGLRLIYYSQIVNDFQKGDIAEGYSVSREKKESFPLTVTSAQKNPTAFYLCASSPGPWFEQYFGPGTRLTVT.

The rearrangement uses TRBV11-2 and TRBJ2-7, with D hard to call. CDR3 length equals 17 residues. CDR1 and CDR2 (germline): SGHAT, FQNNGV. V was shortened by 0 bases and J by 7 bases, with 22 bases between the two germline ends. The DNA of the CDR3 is TGTGCCAGCAGCTTAGATCGGGTGAGCCACCTTCTGGGTGAGCAGTACTTC. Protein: CASSLDRVSHLLGEQYF. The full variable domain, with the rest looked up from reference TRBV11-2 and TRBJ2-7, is EAGVAQSPRYKIIEKRQSVAFWCNPISGHATLYWYQQILGQGPKLLIQFQNNGVVDDSQLPKDRFSAERLKGVDSTLKIQPAKLEDSAVYLCASSLDRVSHLLGEQYFGPGTRLTVT.

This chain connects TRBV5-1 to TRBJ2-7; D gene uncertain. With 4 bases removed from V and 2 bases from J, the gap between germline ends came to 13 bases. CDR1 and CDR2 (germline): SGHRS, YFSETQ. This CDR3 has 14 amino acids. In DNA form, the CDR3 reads TGCGCCAGCAGCCCTACGACGGTACCCTACGAGCAGTACTTC. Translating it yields CASSPTTVPYEQYF.